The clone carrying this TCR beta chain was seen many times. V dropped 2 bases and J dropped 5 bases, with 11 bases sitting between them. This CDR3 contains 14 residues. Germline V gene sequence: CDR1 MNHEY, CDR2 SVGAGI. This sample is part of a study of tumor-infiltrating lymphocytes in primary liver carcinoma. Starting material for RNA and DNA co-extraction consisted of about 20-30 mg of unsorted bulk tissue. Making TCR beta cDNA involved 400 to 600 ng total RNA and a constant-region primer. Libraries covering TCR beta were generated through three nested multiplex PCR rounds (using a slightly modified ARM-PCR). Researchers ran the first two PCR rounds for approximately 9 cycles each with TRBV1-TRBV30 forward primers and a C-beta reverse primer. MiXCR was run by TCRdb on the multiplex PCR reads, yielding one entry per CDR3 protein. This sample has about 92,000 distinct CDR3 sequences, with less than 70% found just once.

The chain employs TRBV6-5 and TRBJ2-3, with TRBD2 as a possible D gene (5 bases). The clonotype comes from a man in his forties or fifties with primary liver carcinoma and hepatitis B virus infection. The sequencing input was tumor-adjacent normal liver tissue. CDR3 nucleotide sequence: TGTGCCAGCAGTTACAAGGACTTAAAAGATACGCAGTATTTT. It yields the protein CASSYKDLKDTQYF.